Shown below are 17 T cell receptor beta chains from a single sample sequenced in a study of cytomegalovirus exposure and HLA in healthy donors. The PCR ran on 60 Vbeta and 13 Jbeta primers. The repertoire was sequenced with immunoSEQ multiplex PCR; TCRdb's copy has only in-frame clones and lacks some. The sample records 150,000 to 200,000 clones, roughly four fifths being singletons. Sequenced sample: PBMCs. The receptors were gathered from a woman between 18 and 29 years old in good health and CMV-seropositive.

The chain joins TRBV7-9 to TRBJ2-1, with 8 bases that match TRBD2. The germline V gene encodes CDR1 SEHNR and CDR2 FQNEAQ (reference sequence). CDR3 size: 16 residues. V was pared by 6 bases and J by 0 bases, with 7 bases of the junction left unmatched. CDR3 in amino acids: CASSSGAISSYNEQFF. For the CDR3, the DNA is TGTGCCAGCAGTAGCGGGGCTATTAGCTCCTACAATGAGCAGTTCTTC.

The CDR3 DNA is TGTGCCAGCACCCCAACAGGGGCTGGCAATCAGCCCCAGCATTTT. This codes for CASTPTGAGNQPQHF. The chain is built from TRBV28 and TRBJ1-5; 7 bases agree with TRBD1. The germline gives CDR1 MDHEN, CDR2 SYDVKM. J was trimmed by 2 bases and V by 7 bases; bases with no gene match: 8. The CDR3 totals 15 residues.

The chain uses TRBV7-9 and TRBJ2-1, with TRBD2 identical over 11 bases. CDR1 is SEHNR, CDR2 FQNEAQ, per germline (reference sequence). This CDR3 is built from 15 residues. V lost 4 bases, J lost 10 bases, and 9 bases stayed unmatched. DNA for the CDR3: TGTGCCAGCAGCTATAGCGGGGGGGGCCTCGGAGAGCAGTTCTTC. Its protein product is CASSYSGGGLGEQFF.

The chain is built from TRBV5-4 and TRBJ2-1; D not certain. This CDR3 contains 12 residues. V lost 1 base and J 8 bases, leaving 7 bases between the germline ends. The germline V gene has CDR1 SGHNT and CDR2 YYREEE (reference sequence). DNA for the CDR3: TGTGCCAGCAGCTTGATCGTCGATGAGCAGTTCTTC. This gives the protein CASSLIVDEQFF.

The chain joins TRBV5-4 to TRBJ1-3; unclear D gene. V lost 3 bases and J lost 2, with 9 bases in between. Looked up from germline, CDR1 is SGHNT and CDR2 is YYREEE (reference sequence). This CDR3 spans 14 amino acids. The CDR3 nucleotides read TGTGCCAGCAGCTCCAGAGGCCCTGGAAACACCATATATTTT. Its protein product is CASSSRGPGNTIYF. The full variable domain, with the rest looked up from reference TRBV5-4 and TRBJ1-3, is ETGVTQSPTHLIKTRGQQVTLRCSSQSGHNTVSWYQQALGQGPQFIFQYYREEENGRGNFPPRFSGLQFPNYSSELNVNALELDDSALYLCASSSRGPGNTIYFGEGSWLTVV.

This clone was detected only once. The chain links TRBV9 to TRBJ2-7; the match to TRBD1 covers 7 bases. The CDR3 is 14 amino acids. Trimming cost V 0 bases and J 2 bases; bases outside gene matches: 2. Germline CDR1 is SGDLS and CDR2 is YYNGEE. Written as DNA, the CDR3 is TGTGCCAGCAGCGTAGCTGGGACAGCCTACGAGCAGTACTTC. This sequence encodes CASSVAGTAYEQYF.

The V gene is TRBV6-5, the J gene TRBJ1-6; TRBD1 matches at 10 bases. The J segment lost 8 bases and the V segment lost 9 bases, leaving 7 bases of the junction unmatched. CDR1 and CDR2 from the germline V gene are MNHEY and SVGAGI. The CDR3 has 14 amino acids. The CDR3 loop is CASSTGQGYSPLHF. The CDR3 DNA follows: TGTGCCAGTTCCACGGGACAGGGGTATTCACCCCTCCACTTT.

This sequence joins TRBV6-6 and TRBJ1-1; the D is unclear. The CDR3 length is 14 residues. V lost 0 bases and J 7 bases, leaving 12 bases between the germline ends. Germline CDR1 is MNHNY and CDR2 is SVGAGI (reference sequence). The chain's CDR3 is CASSYSSAGFEAFF. CDR3 bases: TGTGCCAGCAGTTACTCGAGTGCGGGGTTTGAAGCTTTCTTT.

The gene calls are TRBV9 and TRBJ1-4; D may be TRBD1 (5 bases). CDR3 length: 15 amino acids. Trimming took off 2 bases at V and 6 bases at J, with 14 bases between the two ends. Germline V gives CDR1 SGDLS, CDR2 YYNGEE. The CDR3 loop reads CASSVDARVHEKLFF. For the CDR3, the DNA is TGTGCCAGCAGCGTGGACGCCAGGGTTCATGAAAAACTGTTTTTT. The complete variable domain, with remaining parts taken from reference TRBV9 and TRBJ1-4, reads DSGVTQTPKHLITATGQRVTLRCSPRSGDLSVYWYQQSLDQGLQFLIQYYNGEERAKGNILERFSAQQFPDLHSELNLSSLELGDSALYFCASSVDARVHEKLFFGSGTQLSVL.

The chain combines TRBV27 with TRBJ2-3; 8 bases align to TRBD2. The CDR3 is made up of 16 amino acids. Trimming at V came to 3 bases and at J to 2 bases, leaving 7 bases not matched to a gene. Germline-derived CDR1 and CDR2 are MNHEY and SMNVEV (reference sequence). The CDR3 protein is CASSLGTRGATDTQYF. The DNA of the CDR3 is TGTGCCAGCAGTTTGGGGACGCGGGGGGCCACAGATACGCAGTATTTT.

The V gene is TRBV30, the J gene TRBJ1-3; 11 bases fit TRBD1. J gave up 4 bases and V 6 bases, and 2 bases lay outside the gene matches. Germline values: CDR1 GTSNPN, CDR2 SVGIG (reference sequence). The CDR3 is 13 amino acids. The CDR3 protein is CACGQGAGNTIYF. CDR3 bases: TGTGCCTGCGGACAGGGGGCAGGAAACACCATATATTTT. Filled out from reference TRBV30 and TRBJ1-3, the complete variable domain reads SQTIHQWPATLVQPVGSPLSLECTVEGTSNPNLYWYRQAAGRGLQLLFYSVGIGQISSEVPQNLSASRPQDRQFILSSKKLLLSDSGFYLCACGQGAGNTIYFGEGSWLTVV.

The chain combines TRBV6-5 with TRBJ1-2; TRBD1 aligns across 7 bases. CDR1 MNHEY and CDR2 SVGAGI come from the germline V gene. This CDR3 contains 15 residues. The trim removed 6 bases at V and 2 bases at J, leaving 9 bases unmatched. CDR3 nucleotides: TGTGCCAGCAGACTAACAGGGGTTAGGAACTATGGCTACACCTTC. Protein: CASRLTGVRNYGYTF.

The chain combines TRBV25-1 with TRBJ2-5, with a possible D match to TRBD2 (5 bases). Per the germline V gene, CDR1 is MGHDK and CDR2 is SYGVNS. The CDR3 has 14 amino acids. The ends were cut back, 1 base at V and 5 bases at J, with 11 bases in the middle. The CDR3 DNA follows: TGTGCCAGCAGTGAATTAGGGTCGGGGGAGACCCAGTACTTC. This gives the protein CASSELGSGETQYF.

This rearrangement joins TRBV5-5 to TRBJ1-1, with a weak D call TRBD1 (6 bases). CDR3 length: 16 amino acids. Deletions cut 2 bases from V and 0 bases from J, with 14 bases between. Germline CDR1 is SGHKS and CDR2 is YYEKEE (reference sequence). CDR3 in DNA: TGTGCCAGCAGCTTCAAGCTGCGGACAGTGAACACTGAAGCTTTCTTT. Translation: CASSFKLRTVNTEAFF. The variable domain in full, with the rest retrieved from reference TRBV5-5 and TRBJ1-1, is DAGVTQSPTHLIKTRGQQVTLRCSPISGHKSVSWYQQVLGQGPQFIFQYYEKEERGRGNFPDRFSARQFPNYSSELNVNALLLGDSALYLCASSFKLRTVNTEAFFGQGTRLTVV.

This clone was seen more than once but under ten times. This rearrangement joins TRBV4-1 to TRBJ1-1; TRBD1 aligns across 11 bases. The trim removed 1 base at V and 5 bases at J, leaving 3 bases unmatched. CDR3 length equals 15 residues. Germline V gene data show CDR1 as MGHRA and CDR2 as YSYEKL. Written as DNA, the CDR3 is TGCGCCAGCAGCCAAGTCGGGACAGGGGGAACTGAAGCTTTCTTT. This encodes CASSQVGTGGTEAFF.

This chain links TRBV7-3 with TRBJ2-2; 9 positions match TRBD2. Germline V CDR1 and CDR2: SGHTA, FQGTGA. The length of the CDR3 is 17 residues. V shed 5 bases and J 5 bases; nucleotides not matched to a gene: 12. This chain's CDR3 is CASSPGGGLAGTGELFF. The CDR3 bases are TGTGCCAGCAGCCCCGGGGGGGGTCTAGCGGGAACCGGGGAGCTGTTTTTT.

This clone was seen a few times. V is TRBV19 and J is TRBJ1-1; 8 nucleotides match TRBD1. Germline V lookup: CDR1 LNHDA, CDR2 SQIVND (reference sequence). The CDR3 sequence is 17 residues long. Germline trimming cut 4 bases from V and 3 bases from J; bases unmatched to any gene: 13. The CDR3 sequence: CASSNFLSRGRDTEAFF. The CDR3 region has the DNA TGTGCCAGTAGTAATTTTCTGAGCAGGGGGCGCGACACTGAAGCTTTCTTT.